This TCR beta chain derives from a study of blood T cell repertoires in COVID-19. Study at large: There were acute and convalescent COVID-19 samples, and they came from the United States, Italy and Spain.

Here immunoSEQ multiplex PCR was the method, and the copy in TCRdb shows in-frame clones only, minus some. The table shows 100,000 to 150,000 clones, with more than 70% occurring only once. The CDR3 sequence is 15 residues long. Trimming removed 4 bases from V and 4 bases from J; junction bases left unmatched: 9. Germline V CDR1 and CDR2: LNHDA, SQIVND (reference sequence). The sequence derives from a human donor in a cohort sampled during active COVID-19. The genes are TRBV19 and TRBJ1-2, with 7 bases matching TRBD1. The sequenced material came from peripheral blood. CDR3 sequence (DNA): TGTGCCAGTAGTACTAGACAGGGTGGTAGCTATGGCTACACCTTC. Amino acids: CASSTRQGGSYGYTF.